This T cell receptor (beta chain) was captured in a study of shared clonotypes between healthy human individuals. Study-level findings and limits: Among a few donors, about 5% of naive CD4 clonotypes were found in common.

V lost 4 bases and J lost 3, with 14 bases in between. CDR1 is SGHNT and CDR2 is YYREEE in the germline V gene (reference sequence). The CDR3 has 15 amino acids. On this clone itself: What it recognizes is unknown.

Terminally differentiated effector memory CD45RA+ cells were excluded by CCR7 positive selection of CD45RO-negative cells. TCRdb keeps only in-frame clones here, not all; method: immunoSEQ multiplex PCR. The table includes hundreds of thousands of clones, roughly nine tenths detected once. The chain joins TRBV5-4 to TRBJ2-1, with D perhaps matching TRBD2 (5 bases). The clonotype was recovered from a man aged 30-40 years in good health. Source material: naive CD8+ T cells sorted from blood. The CDR3 spells CASSGWQEDYNEQFF. Here the CDR3 DNA reads TGTGCCAGCAGCGGATGGCAGGAGGACTACAATGAGCAGTTCTTC.